The 30 T cell receptor beta chains below all came from one sample that was sequenced in a study of T cell repertoires in cytomegalovirus infection. Using its own MiXCR run on the reads, TCRdb lists one record per CDR3 protein. The data hold 350,000 to 450,000 distinct CDR3 sequences, with 15% to 20% observed a single time. Sequencing was done on a sample of PBMCs. These receptors originate from a human donor in good health (CMV status not recorded). Some clones in this sample may be carry-over from other donors' samples.

This clonotype was counted a few times. The chain recombines TRBV2 with TRBJ1-1, with TRBD1 matching over 7 bases. CDR1 and CDR2 from the germline V gene are SNHLY and FYNNEI. This CDR3 has 13 amino acids. The J segment lost 0 bases and the V segment lost 11 bases, leaving 6 bases of the junction unmatched. The CDR3 coding sequence is TGTGCCGGAGGGACAGCTTTGAACACTGAAGCTTTCTTT. Amino acids: CAGGTALNTEAFF.

This clonotype has ten or more counts. This chain uses TRBV7-2 with TRBJ1-2, with 9 nucleotides matching TRBD1. This CDR3 has 14 residues. Germline V CDR1 and CDR2: SGHTA, FQGNSA. Germline trimming cut 1 base from V and 7 bases from J; bases unmatched to any gene: 4. CDR3 in amino acids: CASSLVGQGTGYTF. The CDR3 nucleotides are TGTGCCAGCAGCTTAGTGGGACAGGGCACTGGCTACACCTTC.

This clonotype has only a few counts. The gene calls are TRBV4-1 and TRBJ2-1; 9 bases are a match to TRBD1. CDR1 is MGHRA, CDR2 YSYEKL, per germline. The CDR3 length is 14 residues. After removal of 6 bases from V and 6 bases from J, the junction contained 6 bases not matched to a gene. CDR3 in DNA: TGCGCCAGCAGTGGCGGGACAGGGACCAATGAGCAGTTCTTC. Protein: CASSGGTGTNEQFF.

The J gene is TRBJ2-3, the V gene TRBV20-1; D is possibly TRBD2 (6 bases). V shed 3 bases and J shed 5 bases, with 9 bases lying between them. Germline-derived CDR1 and CDR2 are DFQATT and SNEGSKA (reference sequence). The CDR3 has 12 residues. CDR3 DNA sequence: TGCAGTGCTAGCGGGAGTGGAGATACGCAGTATTTT. Translated: CSASGSGDTQYF.

This clonotype was picked up many times. V usage is TRBV7-8 and J usage is TRBJ2-7, with 8 bases aligning to TRBD1. The CDR3 covers 14 residues. CDR1 is SGHVS, CDR2 FQNEAQ, per germline. Trimming at V came to 5 bases and at J to 5 bases, leaving 8 bases not matched to a gene. The CDR3 reads CASSGRTGRNEQYF. The CDR3 region has the DNA TGTGCCAGCAGCGGGCGGACAGGGAGGAACGAGCAGTACTTC.

This clonotype was seen only a few times. The V and J genes are TRBV2 and TRBJ1-5; D is unresolved. V gave up 5 bases and J gave up 2 bases, with 7 bases separating them. The CDR3 extends over 13 amino acids. Germline V gene sequence: CDR1 SNHLY, CDR2 FYNNEI. DNA of the CDR3: TGTGCCAGCAGTTTCGAGGGCAATCAGCCCCAGCATTTT. It translates to CASSFEGNQPQHF.

This clonotype has a count of ten or more. The chain is built from TRBV6-1 and TRBJ2-1, with 14 positions matching TRBD2. The V gene's germline CDR1 is MNHNS and CDR2 SASEGT. V lost 6 bases and J lost 8; bases outside the gene matches: 18. The CDR3 sequence is 19 residues long. CDR3 sequence (DNA): TGTGCCAGCAGCCGCGGGACTAGCGGGAGCTGGATCATGGTTCATGAGCAGTTCTTC. Translated: CASSRGTSGSWIMVHEQFF.

J is TRBJ2-2 and V is TRBV6-2 or TRBV6-3, with D perhaps assigned TRBD1 or TRBD2 (5 bases each). Germline lookup yields CDR1 MNHEY and CDR2 SVGEGT. The V gene lost 3 bases and the J gene lost 8 bases, with 13 bases spanning the gap. The CDR3 loop spans 14 amino acids. In DNA form, the CDR3 reads TGTGCCAGCAGTTATCTTACTGGGGGAGGGGAGCTGTTTTTT. Translating gives CASSYLTGGGELFF.

This clonotype showed up just a few times. The J gene is TRBJ1-1, the V gene TRBV12-3 or TRBV12-4, with TRBD1 matching over 9 bases. The CDR3 consists of 14 residues. V lost 5 bases, J lost 6 bases, and 7 bases stayed unmatched. The chain's CDR3 is CASSHTGGTAEAFF. As DNA, the CDR3 is TGTGCCAGCAGTCACACAGGGGGCACCGCTGAAGCTTTCTTT.

This sequence joins TRBV20-1 and TRBJ1-1; no firm D call. The germline CDR1 and CDR2 sequences are DFQATT and SNEGSKA (reference sequence). The length of the CDR3 is 13 residues. Trimming took off 2 bases at V and 1 base at J, with 8 bases between the two ends. CDR3 coding DNA: TGCAGTGCTAGACTGGGCGCGAACACTGAAGCTTTCTTT. Translated: CSARLGANTEAFF.

The chain joins TRBV11-2 to TRBJ2-1, with TRBD1 identical over 9 bases. The CDR3 contains 16 residues. The V segment lost 5 bases and the J segment 4 bases; nucleotides outside the gene matches: 9. CDR1 is SGHAT, CDR2 FQNNGV, per germline. CDR3: CASSPTAGTGYNEQFF. CDR3 DNA sequence: TGTGCCAGCAGCCCAACCGCCGGGACAGGGTACAATGAGCAGTTCTTC. Combining the CDR3 with reference TRBV11-2 and TRBJ2-1 gives the whole variable domain EAGVAQSPRYKIIEKRQSVAFWCNPISGHATLYWYQQILGQGPKLLIQFQNNGVVDDSQLPKDRFSAERLKGVDSTLKIQPAKLEDSAVYLCASSPTAGTGYNEQFFGPGTRLTVL.

This clonotype occurred many times. V and J are TRBV7-9 and TRBJ1-1; D not certain. There are 13 residues in the CDR3. Trimming took off 8 bases at V and 1 base at J, with 11 bases between the two ends. Germline V gene data show CDR1 as SEHNR and CDR2 as FQNEAQ (reference sequence). The CDR3 region is CASVTQENTEAFF. The CDR3 DNA reads as TGTGCCAGCGTAACGCAGGAGAACACTGAAGCTTTCTTT.

The chain links TRBV7-9 to TRBJ2-3; D perhaps matches TRBD1 (5 bases). Trimming cost V 2 bases and J 4 bases, with 10 bases left between them. The CDR3 is made up of 14 amino acids. CDR1 SEHNR and CDR2 FQNEAQ come from the germline V gene (reference sequence). CDR3 protein: CASSLLKGPDTQYF. The CDR3 DNA reads as TGTGCCAGCAGCTTACTGAAGGGGCCAGATACGCAGTATTTT.

This clonotype has ten or more counts. J is TRBJ2-3 and V is TRBV11-3; D is unresolved. The CDR3 spans 14 residues. Trimming took off 5 bases at V and 6 bases at J, with 15 bases between the two ends. Germline values: CDR1 SGHNT, CDR2 YENEEA. CDR3 nucleotide sequence: TGTGCCAGCAGCGATAGTGTTAGTCCCGATACGCAGTATTTT. This codes for CASSDSVSPDTQYF.

The table lists this clonotype with a count of one. The chain carries TRBV30 and TRBJ2-7; perhaps TRBD1 as D (6 bases). In germline, CDR1 is GTSNPN, CDR2 SVGIG (reference sequence). The CDR3 loop spans 13 amino acids. The V end lost 4 bases, the J end lost 0 bases, and 10 bases lay between the germline ends. Here the CDR3 DNA reads TGTGCCTGGAATCGGGACAACTCCTACGAGCAGTACTTC. Translation: CAWNRDNSYEQYF.

This clonotype was counted between two and nine times. This chain uses TRBV5-5 with TRBJ1-2; TRBD1 matches 10 bases. The junction had 3 bases not matched to a gene; V was cut back by 3 bases and J by 4 bases. Germline CDR1 reads SGHKS; CDR2 reads YYEKEE (reference sequence). The CDR3 runs to 14 residues. The chain's CDR3 is CASSSGQGTYGYTF. Here the CDR3 DNA reads TGTGCCAGCAGCTCGGGACAGGGGACCTATGGCTACACCTTC.

This clonotype has more than one count but fewer than ten. The rearrangement links TRBV10-3 to TRBJ1-4; perhaps TRBD1 as D (5 bases). CDR1 and CDR2 from the germline V gene are ENHRY and SYGVKD. The CDR3 is 13 residues long. The V and J ends lost 0 bases and 6 bases respectively, with 5 bases between them. The CDR3 DNA reads TGTGCCATCAGTGAGTCGACAGATGAAAAACTGTTTTTT. As protein: CAISESTDEKLFF.

The chain is built from TRBV12-3 or TRBV12-4 and TRBJ1-1; possibly TRBD1 for D (5 bases). V lost 3 bases, J lost 1 base, and 9 bases lay in between. This CDR3 region has 14 residues. CDR3 sequence: CASSFGRENTEAFF. Written as DNA, the CDR3 is TGTGCCAGCAGTTTCGGCAGGGAGAACACTGAAGCTTTCTTT.

This clonotype showed up many times. The chain has TRBV12-3 or TRBV12-4 and TRBJ2-5; D may correspond to TRBD1 or TRBD2 (6 bases each). V lost 7 bases, J lost 4 bases, and 13 bases lay in between. The CDR3 has 13 amino acids. The CDR3 bases are TGTGCCAGCACCGTGAAGGGGGGAGAGACCCAGTACTTC. Its translation is CASTVKGGETQYF.

In this sample, this clonotype turned up a few times. The chain links TRBV29-1 to TRBJ2-7, with 8 bases matching TRBD1. V was clipped by 2 bases and J by 4 bases; unmatched bases: 4. CDR1 SQVTM and CDR2 ANQGSEA come from the germline V gene. The CDR3 spans 13 residues. The CDR3 protein is CSVETGGLYEQYF. Here the CDR3 DNA reads TGCAGCGTTGAAACAGGGGGGTTATACGAGCAGTACTTC.

V usage is TRBV10-3 and J usage is TRBJ2-1; D is undetermined. V dropped 2 bases and J dropped 6 bases, with 2 bases sitting between them. The CDR3 totals 11 residues. Germline values: CDR1 ENHRY, CDR2 SYGVKD. CDR3 loop: CAISERNEQFF. The CDR3 coding sequence is TGTGCCATCAGTGAGCGCAATGAGCAGTTCTTC.

This clonotype occurred a few times. The chain links TRBV15 to TRBJ1-5; D perhaps matches TRBD1 (5 bases). Germline loops: CDR1 LNHNV, CDR2 YYDKDF (reference sequence). The CDR3 is 14 residues long. The ends were cut back, 3 bases at V and 4 bases at J, with 10 bases in the middle. For the CDR3, the DNA is TGTGCCACCAGCAGGGGGGGGGAGAATCAGCCCCAGCATTTT. Its protein product is CATSRGGENQPQHF.

This clonotype was observed a few times. The V and J genes are TRBV6-5 and TRBJ2-7; 7 positions agree with TRBD1. V trimming: 2 bases; J trimming: 4 bases; junction bases outside the gene matches: 2. This CDR3 is built from 13 residues. Germline V CDR1 and CDR2: MNHEY, SVGAGI. The CDR3 loop reads CASSYDRVYEQYF. The DNA of the CDR3 is TGTGCCAGCAGTTACGACAGGGTTTACGAGCAGTACTTC.

V usage is TRBV24-1 and J usage is TRBJ2-2; 7 positions agree with TRBD1. After removal of 3 bases from V and 4 bases from J, the junction contained 7 bases not matched to a gene. Germline V CDR1 and CDR2: KGHDR, SFDVKD. The length of the CDR3 is 16 residues. Here the CDR3 DNA reads TGTGCCACCAGTGATGGTGACAGGGTGAGCACCGGGGAGCTGTTTTTT. Translation: CATSDGDRVSTGELFF.

This clonotype was counted ten times or more. The J gene is TRBJ1-2, the V gene TRBV7-9; 7 bases fit TRBD1. This CDR3 is 14 amino acids long. V was clipped by 5 bases and J by 3 bases; unmatched bases: 6. Germline V gene sequence: CDR1 SEHNR, CDR2 FQNEAQ (reference sequence). The CDR3 protein is CASSRQGEYYGYTF. The CDR3 bases are TGTGCCAGCAGCCGGCAGGGGGAGTACTATGGCTACACCTTC.

This clonotype was observed a few times. The V gene is TRBV6-5, the J gene TRBJ1-1, with D possibly matching TRBD1 (6 bases). V shed 4 bases and J shed 3 bases, with 12 bases lying between them. This CDR3 comprises 14 residues. Germline V gene data show CDR1 as MNHEY and CDR2 as SVGAGI. This chain's CDR3 is CASSSPQGYTEAFF. Written as DNA, the CDR3 is TGTGCCAGCAGTTCACCACAGGGATACACTGAAGCTTTCTTT.

CDR3 sequence reads: CASSQDRTQSSYEQYF. The CDR3 DNA reads as TGTGCCAGCAGCCAAGATAGAACCCAAAGCTCCTACGAGCAGTACTTC. The rearrangement uses TRBV4-2 and TRBJ2-7; D remains ambiguous. This CDR3 comprises 16 residues. Trimming shortened V by 0 bases and J by 0 bases, and 12 bases separated the two germline ends. Germline CDR1 is LGHNA and CDR2 is YNFKEQ.

This rearrangement joins TRBV7-6 to TRBJ2-5, with 7 bases matching TRBD2. The ends lost 6 bases at V and 7 bases at J; junction bases unmatched: 14. This CDR3 has 15 residues. Germline CDR1 is SGHVS and CDR2 is FNYEAQ. CDR3 sequence: CASRSGVGLSGTQYF. The CDR3, as DNA: TGTGCCAGCAGAAGCGGGGTAGGGCTCTCGGGGACCCAGTACTTC.

In its sample, this clonotype was seen many times. The CDR3 spells CASSQVWGGAQETQYF. DNA for the CDR3: TGCGCCAGCAGCCAAGTTTGGGGGGGGGCCCAAGAGACCCAGTACTTC. The chain employs TRBV4-1 and TRBJ2-5, with D possibly TRBD2 on 7 matching bases. Germline CDR1 is MGHRA and CDR2 is YSYEKL. V lost 1 base to trimming and J lost 1 base, with 13 bases between them. This CDR3 has 16 residues.

The chain couples TRBV19 to TRBJ2-7; TRBD1 or TRBD2 may be the D gene (5 bases each). The CDR3 loop spans 13 amino acids. The germline CDR1 and CDR2 sequences are LNHDA and SQIVND (reference sequence). V was pared by 5 bases and J by 4 bases, with 12 bases between. The CDR3 nucleotides are TGTGCCAGTAGTCCGGGACGTTTGTACGAGCAGTACTTC. Translating gives CASSPGRLYEQYF.